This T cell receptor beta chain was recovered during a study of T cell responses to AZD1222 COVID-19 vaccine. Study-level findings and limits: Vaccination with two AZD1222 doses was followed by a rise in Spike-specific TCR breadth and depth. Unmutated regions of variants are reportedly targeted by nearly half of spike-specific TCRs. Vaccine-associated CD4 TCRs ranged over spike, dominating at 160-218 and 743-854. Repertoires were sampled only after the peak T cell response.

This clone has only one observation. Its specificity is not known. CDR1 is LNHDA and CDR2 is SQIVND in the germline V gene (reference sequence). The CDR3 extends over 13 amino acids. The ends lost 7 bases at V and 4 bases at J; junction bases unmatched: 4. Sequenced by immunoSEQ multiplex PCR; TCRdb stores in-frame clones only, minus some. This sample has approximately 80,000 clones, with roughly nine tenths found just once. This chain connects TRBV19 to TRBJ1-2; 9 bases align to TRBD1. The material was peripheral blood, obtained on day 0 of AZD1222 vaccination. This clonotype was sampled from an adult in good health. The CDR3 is CASTKDRGYGYTF. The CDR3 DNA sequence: TGTGCCAGTACCAAGGACAGGGGCTATGGCTACACCTTC.